The 10 T cell receptor beta chains below were found in one sample sequenced in a study of cytomegalovirus exposure and HLA in healthy donors (dated by TCRdb to about 2017). Receptor amplification or capture employed the immunoSEQ multiplex PCR assay. For the multiplex PCR, a mixture combining 60 forward primers for TCR Vbeta segments and 13 reverse primers for TCR Jbeta segments was used. TCRdb's version of the immuneACCESS table is confined to in-frame rearrangements and falls short of the full clone set. An unresolved V gene accounts for under half of the shortfall where checked; the remainder is of unknown origin. Recorded for this sample are 85,000 to 130,000 clones; around four fifths of them occurred a single time. The ten largest clonotypes hold 1.5% to 2% of the sample. Sequenced input: PBMCs. Every receptor here comes from a woman between 40 and 50 years old in good health and CMV-seronegative.

The genes are TRBV4-1 and TRBJ2-6, with D hard to call. There are 15 residues in the CDR3. Between the trimmed V and J ends, which lost 2 bases and 1 base, there was a span of 6 bases. Germline V gives CDR1 MGHRA, CDR2 YSYEKL. Here the CDR3 DNA reads TGCGCCAGCAGCCAAAGCGTTTCTGGGGCCAACGTCCTGACTTTC. Residues: CASSQSVSGANVLTF.

This clone showed up just a few times. This chain uses TRBV4-3 with TRBJ2-7, with TRBD1 as a possible D gene (6 bases). CDR1 is LGHNA and CDR2 is YSLEER in the germline V gene. The CDR3 loop spans 14 amino acids. The V end lost 4 bases, the J end lost 1 base, and 11 bases lay between the germline ends. CDR3 in DNA: TGCGCCAGCAGCCCCCCGGACAGTTCCTACGAGCAGTACTTC. Its translation is CASSPPDSSYEQYF.

This clone appeared a single time. The junction departs from the called germline gene at one end, perhaps through a read error. This rearrangement joins TRBV7-9 to TRBJ2-6; no clear D. Germline V lookup: CDR1 SEHNR, CDR2 FQNEAQ (reference sequence). The CDR3 extends over 18 amino acids. The CDR3 region is CSSSLSSVEASGANVLTF. The CDR3 nucleotides are TGTTCCAGCAGCTTATCTTCCGTCGAGGCCTCTGGGGCCAACGTCCTGACTTTC.

The chain joins TRBV25-1 to TRBJ2-7, with D possibly matching TRBD1 (6 bases). Germline-derived CDR1 and CDR2 are MGHDK and SYGVNS. This CDR3 is built from 13 residues. V was cut by 5 bases and J by 8 bases, with 16 bases left in between. CDR3 residues: CASSFPGHVKQYF. In DNA form, the CDR3 reads TGTGCCAGCAGTTTTCCGGGACACGTCAAGCAGTACTTC.

The rearrangement links TRBV27 to TRBJ2-3; possible D gene TRBD1, 6 bases. Germline assignment: CDR1 MNHEY and CDR2 SMNVEV (reference sequence). The CDR3 runs to 12 residues. The CDR3 DNA reads as TGTACTACAGGGAACAATTTAGGTACGCAGTATTTT. Its translation is CTTGNNLGTQYF.

The rearrangement links TRBV28 to TRBJ2-7, with 7 bases identical to TRBD1. Germline CDR1 reads MDHEN; CDR2 reads SYDVKM. V was clipped by 5 bases and J by 3 bases; unmatched bases: 7. This CDR3 is 14 amino acids long. DNA for the CDR3: TGTGCCAGCAGTATCATAGGGACAGACTACGAGCAGTACTTC. As protein: CASSIIGTDYEQYF.

The table lists this clone with a few counts. This rearrangement joins TRBV4-1 to TRBJ1-1, with no clear D. Germline values: CDR1 MGHRA, CDR2 YSYEKL. This CDR3 contains 14 residues. V shed 0 bases and J shed 1 base, with 6 bases lying between them. The CDR3 coding sequence is TGCGCCAGCAGCCAAGAAGGAGGGAACACTGAAGCTTTCTTT. Amino acids: CASSQEGGNTEAFF.

On this clone: Additional DNA sequences in this sample encode the identical CDR3. The chain combines TRBV15 with TRBJ1-5; TRBD1 is a possible D gene (5 bases). This CDR3 has 15 residues. Deletions cut 3 bases from V and 6 bases from J, with 15 bases between. Germline CDR1 is LNHNV and CDR2 is YYDKDF (reference sequence). The chain's CDR3 is CATSRGTGPGQPQHF. The CDR3 region has the DNA TGTGCCACCAGCAGGGGAACAGGCCCTGGTCAGCCCCAGCATTTT.

The chain employs TRBV6-5 and TRBJ1-5, with a tentative D call TRBD1 (5 bases). Germline values: CDR1 MNHEY, CDR2 SVGAGI. V was shortened by 7 bases and J by 4 bases, with 14 bases between the two germline ends. The CDR3 consists of 14 residues. CDR3 residues: CASTEGVENQPQHF. The CDR3 DNA is TGTGCCAGCACAGAAGGGGTTGAAAATCAGCCCCAGCATTTT.

The chain couples TRBV14 to TRBJ2-7; D not resolved. CDR3 length equals 13 residues. Per the germline V gene, CDR1 is SGHDN and CDR2 is FVKESK. Trimming pared 2 bases from V and 7 bases from J, leaving 12 bases between. The CDR3 reads CASSQIGLEEQYF. The CDR3 DNA reads as TGTGCCAGCAGCCAAATAGGCCTAGAGGAGCAGTACTTC.